These 16 T cell receptor beta chains came from one sample sequenced in a study of blood T cell repertoires in COVID-19. Sequenced by immunoSEQ multiplex PCR; TCRdb stores in-frame clones only, minus some. The table has 75,000 to 100,000 clones, roughly four fifths seen once; the top ten hold more than 5.5%. The material sequenced was peripheral blood. The origin of the receptors is a man over 45 with active or convalescent COVID-19.

The chain couples TRBV25-1 to TRBJ2-5, with D perhaps matching TRBD2 (7 bases). The CDR3 runs to 13 residues. V was trimmed by 5 bases and J by 2 bases, leaving 9 bases between them. The germline gives CDR1 MGHDK, CDR2 SYGVNS. The CDR3 sequence: CASSRGGQETQYF. CDR3 DNA sequence: TGTGCCAGCAGTAGGGGGGGTCAAGAGACCCAGTACTTC.

The rearrangement uses TRBV27 and TRBJ1-5, with unresolved D. The CDR3 extends over 13 amino acids. Germline CDR1 reads MNHEY; CDR2 reads SMNVEV (reference sequence). Trimming took off 2 bases at V and 4 bases at J, with 6 bases between the two ends. The chain's CDR3 is CASSLQDNQPQHF. DNA for the CDR3: TGTGCCAGCAGTTTACAGGATAATCAGCCCCAGCATTTT.

The chain employs TRBV3-1 (or the pseudogene TRBV3-2) and TRBJ1-2; 10 positions match TRBD1. Germline trimming cut 2 bases from V and 8 bases from J; bases unmatched to any gene: 5. Germline CDR1 and CDR2: LGHDT and YNNKEL (reference sequence). The CDR3 covers 14 residues. CDR3 coding DNA: TGTGCCAGCAGCCAACGCGGGACAGGGGAGGGCTACACCTTC. Encoded protein: CASSQRGTGEGYTF.

V is TRBV5-7 and J is TRBJ2-4, with D possibly TRBD1 on 6 matching bases. TRBV5-7 is sorted into the ORF group, with uncertain function. V lost 1 base to trimming and J lost 6 bases, with 14 bases between them. There are 15 residues in the CDR3. This chain's CDR3 is CASSLWRQGPNIQYF. CDR3 DNA sequence: TGTGCCAGCAGCTTGTGGCGGCAGGGGCCAAACATTCAGTACTTC.

This clone came up a few times. V gene TRBV3-1 (or the pseudogene TRBV3-2) combines with J gene TRBJ2-2; 9 bases are shared with TRBD1. V lost 3 bases, J lost 6 bases, and 8 bases stayed unmatched. The length of the CDR3 is 16 residues. Per germline, CDR1 LGHDT and CDR2 YNNKEL (reference sequence). The CDR3 loop reads CASSHYRGLLSGELFF. CDR3 nucleotide sequence: TGTGCCAGCAGCCATTACAGGGGGCTTTTATCCGGGGAGCTGTTTTTT.

J is TRBJ1-2 and V is TRBV11-2; perhaps TRBD1 as D (6 bases). The CDR3 is made up of 13 amino acids. Germline V gene data show CDR1 as SGHAT and CDR2 as FQNNGV. Trimming shortened V by 5 bases and J by 6 bases, and 13 bases separated the two germline ends. The CDR3: CASSLLGTHGYTF. DNA of the CDR3: TGTGCCAGCAGCCTATTAGGGACACATGGCTACACCTTC.

This clone was recorded once. The chain couples TRBV9 to TRBJ2-3; tentatively, D is TRBD2 (6 bases). Germline V gene sequence: CDR1 SGDLS, CDR2 YYNGEE. The CDR3 runs to 17 residues. V shed 0 bases and J shed 0 bases, with 14 bases lying between them. The CDR3 region has the DNA TGTGCCAGCAGCGTAGGGATGGCGGGATCTAGCACAGATACGCAGTATTTT. Its protein product is CASSVGMAGSSTDTQYF.

Only a few counts were recorded for this clone. CDR3: CASSEGQRTEAFF. In DNA, the CDR3 is TGCGCCAGCAGTGAGGGACAAAGAACTGAAGCTTTCTTT. The V and J genes are TRBV10-1 and TRBJ1-1; maybe TRBD1 (5 bases). V was trimmed by 2 bases and J by 5 bases, leaving 9 bases between them. The CDR3 contains 13 residues. In germline, CDR1 is WNHNN, CDR2 SYGVQD (reference sequence).

This clone was picked up one time. This chain uses TRBV18 with TRBJ2-5; TRBD1 agrees at 8 bases. The germline CDR1 and CDR2 sequences are KGHSH and LQKENI. Losses at the gene ends were 3 bases for V and 2 bases for J; bases not matched to a gene: 5. The CDR3 totals 15 residues. CDR3 nucleotides: TGTGCCAGCTCACCCGGGACAGGCAATCAAGAGACCCAGTACTTC. Its translation: CASSPGTGNQETQYF.

V gene TRBV19 combines with J gene TRBJ1-5; 9 bases fit TRBD1. This CDR3 spans 16 amino acids. Germline V gives CDR1 LNHDA, CDR2 SQIVND (reference sequence). V was pared by 4 bases and J by 1 base, with 5 bases of the junction left unmatched. CDR3 nucleotides: TGTGCCAGTAGTACCGGGACAGGGAGGAGCAATCAGCCCCAGCATTTT. The encoded protein is CASSTGTGRSNQPQHF.

This clone was picked up a small number of times. The genes are TRBV7-8 and TRBJ1-1, with 7 nucleotides matching TRBD1. In germline, CDR1 is SGHVS, CDR2 FQNEAQ. This CDR3 has 14 residues. J was trimmed by 5 bases and V by 0 bases; bases with no gene match: 3. CDR3 in amino acids: CASSLASGGTEAFF. As DNA, the CDR3 is TGTGCCAGCAGCTTAGCGTCAGGGGGGACTGAAGCTTTCTTT.

This sequence joins TRBV28 and TRBJ1-1; unclear D gene. This CDR3 comprises 16 residues. V was clipped by 5 bases and J by 1 base, with 17 bases between them. Germline V lookup: CDR1 MDHEN, CDR2 SYDVKM. The CDR3 DNA reads TGTGCCAGCAGTCCCCATGCGAGGGTTGGGAACACTGAAGCTTTCTTT. It yields the protein CASSPHARVGNTEAFF.

The rearrangement links TRBV14 to TRBJ2-2, with TRBD2 identical over 10 bases. The V gene's germline CDR1 is SGHDN and CDR2 FVKESK. V shed 4 bases and J 0 bases; nucleotides not matched to a gene: 14. CDR3 length: 20 residues. CDR3 sequence reads: CASSPKVLTSGVTNTGELFF. For the CDR3, the DNA is TGTGCCAGCAGCCCAAAAGTTCTAACTAGCGGGGTAACGAACACCGGGGAGCTGTTTTTT.

This chain uses TRBV5-1 with TRBJ2-5, with 7 bases fitting TRBD1. J was trimmed by 4 bases and V by 3 bases; bases with no gene match: 6. In germline, CDR1 is SGHRS, CDR2 YFSETQ. The CDR3 contains 14 residues. The CDR3 reads CASSSRQGRETQYF. CDR3 sequence (DNA): TGCGCCAGCAGCTCCCGACAGGGCAGAGAGACCCAGTACTTC.

The J gene is TRBJ1-4, the V gene TRBV15; TRBD1 matches at 10 bases. Germline values: CDR1 LNHNV, CDR2 YYDKDF (reference sequence). The V segment lost 0 bases and the J segment 7 bases; nucleotides outside the gene matches: 2. The CDR3 loop spans 15 amino acids. The CDR3 loop is CATSRDGTGVEKLFF. The DNA for the CDR3 is TGTGCCACCAGCAGAGATGGGACAGGGGTTGAAAAACTGTTTTTT.

CDR3 in amino acids: CASSHLTGTGELFF. CDR3 nucleotide sequence: TGTGCCAGCAGCCACCTGACAGGCACCGGGGAGCTGTTTTTT. The V and J genes are TRBV3-1 (or the pseudogene TRBV3-2) and TRBJ2-2; tentative D call: TRBD1 (6 bases). Germline V gene sequence: CDR1 LGHDT, CDR2 YNNKEL (reference sequence). This CDR3 contains 14 residues. V shed 3 bases and J shed 4 bases, with 9 bases lying between them.